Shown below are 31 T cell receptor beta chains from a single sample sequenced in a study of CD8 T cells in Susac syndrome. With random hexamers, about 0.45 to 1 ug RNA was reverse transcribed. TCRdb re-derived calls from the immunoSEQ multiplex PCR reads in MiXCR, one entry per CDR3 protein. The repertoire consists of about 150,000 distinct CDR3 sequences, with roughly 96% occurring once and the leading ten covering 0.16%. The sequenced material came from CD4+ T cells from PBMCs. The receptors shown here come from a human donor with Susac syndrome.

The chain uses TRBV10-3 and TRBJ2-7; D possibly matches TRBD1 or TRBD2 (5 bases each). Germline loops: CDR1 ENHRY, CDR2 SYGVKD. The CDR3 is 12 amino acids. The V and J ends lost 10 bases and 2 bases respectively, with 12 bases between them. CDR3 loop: CATRDPAYEQYF. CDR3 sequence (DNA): TGTGCCACCCGGGACCCGGCCTACGAGCAGTACTTC.

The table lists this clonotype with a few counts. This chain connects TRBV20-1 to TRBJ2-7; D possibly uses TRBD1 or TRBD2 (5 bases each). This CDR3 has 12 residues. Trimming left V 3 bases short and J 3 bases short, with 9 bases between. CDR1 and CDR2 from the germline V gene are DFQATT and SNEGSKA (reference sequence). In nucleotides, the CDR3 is TGCAGTGCTAGTCGGGGCGGCTACGAGCAGTACTTC. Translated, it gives CSASRGGYEQYF.

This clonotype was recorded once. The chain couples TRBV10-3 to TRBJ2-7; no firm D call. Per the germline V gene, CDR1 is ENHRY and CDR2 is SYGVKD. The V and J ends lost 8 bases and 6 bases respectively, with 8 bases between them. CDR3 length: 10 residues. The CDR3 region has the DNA TGTGCCATCGGGTCGGGCGAGCAGTACTTC. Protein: CAIGSGEQYF.

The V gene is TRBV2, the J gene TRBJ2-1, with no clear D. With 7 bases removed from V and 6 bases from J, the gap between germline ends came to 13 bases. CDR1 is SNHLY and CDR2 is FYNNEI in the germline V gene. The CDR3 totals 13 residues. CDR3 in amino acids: CASTLRGSNEQFF. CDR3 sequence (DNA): TGTGCCAGCACTCTCCGAGGCTCCAATGAGCAGTTCTTC.

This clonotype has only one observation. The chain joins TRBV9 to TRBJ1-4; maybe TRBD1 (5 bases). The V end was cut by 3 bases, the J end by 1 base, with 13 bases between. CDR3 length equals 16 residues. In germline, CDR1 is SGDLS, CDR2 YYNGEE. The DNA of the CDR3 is TGTGCCAGCAGCGCCTCGGTAAGGGGAACTAATGAAAAACTGTTTTTT. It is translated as CASSASVRGTNEKLFF.

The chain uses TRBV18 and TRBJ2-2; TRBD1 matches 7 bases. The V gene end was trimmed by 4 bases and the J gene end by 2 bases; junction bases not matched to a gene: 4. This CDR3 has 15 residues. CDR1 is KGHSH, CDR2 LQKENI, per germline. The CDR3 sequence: CASSLGTANTGELFF. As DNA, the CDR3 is TGTGCCAGCTCACTCGGGACAGCCAACACCGGGGAGCTGTTTTTT.

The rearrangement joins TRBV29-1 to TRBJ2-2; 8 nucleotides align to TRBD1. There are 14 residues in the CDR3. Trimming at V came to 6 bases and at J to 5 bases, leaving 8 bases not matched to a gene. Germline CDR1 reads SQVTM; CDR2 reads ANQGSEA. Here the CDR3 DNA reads TGCAGCGTAGACTCGGACAGGGCAACCGGGGAGCTGTTTTTT. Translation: CSVDSDRATGELFF.

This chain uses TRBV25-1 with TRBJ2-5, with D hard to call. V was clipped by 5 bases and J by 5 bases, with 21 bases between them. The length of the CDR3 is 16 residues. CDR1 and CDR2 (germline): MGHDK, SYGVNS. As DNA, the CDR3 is TGTGCCAGCAGTCCTTCCCTGGGCGCGAGACGGGAGACCCAGTACTTC. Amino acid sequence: CASSPSLGARRETQYF.

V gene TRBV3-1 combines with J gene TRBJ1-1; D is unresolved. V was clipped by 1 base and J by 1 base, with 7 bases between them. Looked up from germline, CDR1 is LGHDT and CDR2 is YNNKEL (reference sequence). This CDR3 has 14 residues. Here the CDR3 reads CASSQGGPNTEAFF. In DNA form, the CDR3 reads TGTGCCAGCAGCCAAGGTGGCCCGAACACTGAAGCTTTCTTT.

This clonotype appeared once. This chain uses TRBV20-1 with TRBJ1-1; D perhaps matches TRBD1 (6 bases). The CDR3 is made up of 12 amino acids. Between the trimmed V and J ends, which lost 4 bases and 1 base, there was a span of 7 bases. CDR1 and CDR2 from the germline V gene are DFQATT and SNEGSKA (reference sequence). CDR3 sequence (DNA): TGCAGTGCTATCAGGGGGAACACTGAAGCTTTCTTT. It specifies CSAIRGNTEAFF.

CDR3 bases: TGCGCCAGCAGCCAAGATCAGGGACAGGGGGTGAACACTGAAGCTTTCTTT. This sequence encodes CASSQDQGQGVNTEAFF. The J gene is TRBJ1-1, the V gene TRBV4-1, with 11 nucleotides matching TRBD1. The CDR3 spans 17 residues. Germline-derived CDR1 and CDR2 are MGHRA and YSYEKL. V shed 0 bases, J shed 0 bases, and the junction held 3 bases outside the gene matches.

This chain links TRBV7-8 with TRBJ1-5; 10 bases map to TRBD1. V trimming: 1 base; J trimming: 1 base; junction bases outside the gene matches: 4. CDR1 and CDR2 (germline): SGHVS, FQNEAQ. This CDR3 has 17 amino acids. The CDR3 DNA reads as TGTGCCAGCAGCTTAGGGCGGACAGGGGGAAGCAATCAGCCCCAGCATTTT. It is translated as CASSLGRTGGSNQPQHF.

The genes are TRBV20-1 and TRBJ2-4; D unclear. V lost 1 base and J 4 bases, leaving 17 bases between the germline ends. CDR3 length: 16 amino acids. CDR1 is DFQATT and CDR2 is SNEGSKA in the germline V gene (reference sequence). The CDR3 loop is CSARGGSSLLKNIQYF. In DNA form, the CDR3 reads TGCAGTGCTAGAGGAGGTAGCAGCCTCTTGAAAAACATTCAGTACTTC.

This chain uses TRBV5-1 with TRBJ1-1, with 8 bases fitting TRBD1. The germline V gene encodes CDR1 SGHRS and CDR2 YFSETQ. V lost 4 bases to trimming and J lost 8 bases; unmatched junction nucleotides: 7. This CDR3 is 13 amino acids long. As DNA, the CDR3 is TGCGCCAGCAGCGAGATGACAGGGGAAGAAGCTTTCTTT. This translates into CASSEMTGEEAFF.

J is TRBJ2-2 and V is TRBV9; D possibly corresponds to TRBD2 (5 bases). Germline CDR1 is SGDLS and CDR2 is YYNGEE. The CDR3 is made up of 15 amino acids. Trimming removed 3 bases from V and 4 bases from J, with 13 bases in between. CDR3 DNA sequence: TGTGCCAGCAGCGCCGTAGCGAGAGGCACCGGGGAGCTGTTTTTT. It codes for CASSAVARGTGELFF.

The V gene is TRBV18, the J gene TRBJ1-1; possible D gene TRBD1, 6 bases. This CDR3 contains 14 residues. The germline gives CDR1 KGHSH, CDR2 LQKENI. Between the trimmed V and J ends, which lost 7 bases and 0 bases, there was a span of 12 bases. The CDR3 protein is CASYQDSLNTEAFF. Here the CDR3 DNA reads TGTGCCAGCTACCAGGACAGCCTGAACACTGAAGCTTTCTTT. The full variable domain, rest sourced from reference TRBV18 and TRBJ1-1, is NAGVMQNPRHLVRRRGQEARLRCSPMKGHSHVYWYRQLPEEGLKFMVYLQKENIIDESGMPKERFSAEFPKEGPSILRIQQVVRGDSAAYFCASYQDSLNTEAFFGQGTRLTVV.

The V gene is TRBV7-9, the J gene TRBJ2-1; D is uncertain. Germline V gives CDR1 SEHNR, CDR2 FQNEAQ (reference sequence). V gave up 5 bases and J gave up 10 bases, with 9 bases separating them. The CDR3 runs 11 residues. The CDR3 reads CASSHEWEQFF. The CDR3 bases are TGTGCCAGCAGCCATGAGTGGGAGCAGTTCTTC. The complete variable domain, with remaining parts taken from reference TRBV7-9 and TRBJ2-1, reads DTGVSQNPRHKITKRGQNVTFRCDPISEHNRLYWYRQTLGQGPEFLTYFQNEAQLEKSRLLSDRFSAERPKGSFSTLEIQRTEQGDSAMYLCASSHEWEQFFGPGTRLTVL.

CDR3 region: CSAGQGDIQGGLFF. CDR3 DNA sequence: TGCAGCGCCGGACAGGGAGACATACAAGGGGGACTGTTTTTT. The J gene is TRBJ1-4, the V gene TRBV29-1; 8 bases match TRBD1. V was pared by 7 bases and J by 13 bases, with 17 bases of the junction left unmatched. The V gene's germline CDR1 is SQVTM and CDR2 ANQGSEA. CDR3 length: 14 residues. Together with reference TRBV29-1 and TRBJ1-4, the CDR3 gives the full variable domain: SAVISQKPSRDICQRGTSLTIQCQVDSQVTMMFWYRQQPGQSLTLIATANQGSEATYESGFVIDKFPISRPNLTFSTLTVSNMSPEDSSIYLCSAGQGDIQGGLFFGSGTQLSVL.

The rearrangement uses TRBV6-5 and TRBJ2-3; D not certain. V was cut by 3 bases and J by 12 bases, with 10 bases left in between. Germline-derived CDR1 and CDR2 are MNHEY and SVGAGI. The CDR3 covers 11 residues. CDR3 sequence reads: CASSYGLYQYF. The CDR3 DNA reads TGTGCCAGCAGTTATGGCCTCTACCAGTATTTT.

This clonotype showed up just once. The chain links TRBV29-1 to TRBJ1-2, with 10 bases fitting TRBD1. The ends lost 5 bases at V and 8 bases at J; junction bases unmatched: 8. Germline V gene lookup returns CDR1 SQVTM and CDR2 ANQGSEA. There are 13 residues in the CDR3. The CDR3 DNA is TGCAGCGTTTCTCCGGGACAGGGGAGAGGCTACACCTTC. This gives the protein CSVSPGQGRGYTF.

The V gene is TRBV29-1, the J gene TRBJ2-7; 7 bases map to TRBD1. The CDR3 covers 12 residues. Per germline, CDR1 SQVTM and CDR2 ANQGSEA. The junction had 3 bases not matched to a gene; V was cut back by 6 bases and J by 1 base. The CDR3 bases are TGCAGCGTGCCGGGACAGTCCTACGAGCAGTACTTC. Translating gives CSVPGQSYEQYF.

CDR3 coding DNA: TGTGCCAGCAGCTTCCGCGGACAGGGCCCTCTCGGTGGCTACACCTTC. As protein: CASSFRGQGPLGGYTF. V usage is TRBV2 and J usage is TRBJ1-2; TRBD1 matches 8 bases. The CDR3 is 16 amino acids. V dropped 6 bases and J dropped 7; count of bases not matched to a gene: 16. In germline, CDR1 is SNHLY, CDR2 FYNNEI.

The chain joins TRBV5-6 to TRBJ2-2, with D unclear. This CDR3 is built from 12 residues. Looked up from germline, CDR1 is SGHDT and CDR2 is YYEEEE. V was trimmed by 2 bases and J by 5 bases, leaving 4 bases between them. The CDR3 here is CASSFPTGELFF. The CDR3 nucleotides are TGTGCCAGCAGCTTCCCAACCGGGGAGCTGTTTTTT.

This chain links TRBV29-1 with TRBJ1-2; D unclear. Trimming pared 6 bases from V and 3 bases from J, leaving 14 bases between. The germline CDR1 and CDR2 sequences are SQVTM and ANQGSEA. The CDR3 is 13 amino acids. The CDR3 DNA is TGCAGCGTCGATGGACGGACGGACTATGGCTACACCTTC. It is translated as CSVDGRTDYGYTF.

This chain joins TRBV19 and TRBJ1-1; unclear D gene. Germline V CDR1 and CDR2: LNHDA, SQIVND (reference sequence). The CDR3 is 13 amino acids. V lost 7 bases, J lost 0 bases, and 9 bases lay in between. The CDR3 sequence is CASTPTLNTEAFF. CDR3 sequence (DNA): TGTGCCAGTACCCCTACATTGAACACTGAAGCTTTCTTT.

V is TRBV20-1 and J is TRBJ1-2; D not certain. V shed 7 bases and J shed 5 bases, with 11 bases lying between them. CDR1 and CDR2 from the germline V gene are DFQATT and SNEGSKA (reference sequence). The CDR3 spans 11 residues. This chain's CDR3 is CSERRDYGYTF. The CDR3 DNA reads TGCAGTGAACGGAGGGATTATGGCTACACCTTC.

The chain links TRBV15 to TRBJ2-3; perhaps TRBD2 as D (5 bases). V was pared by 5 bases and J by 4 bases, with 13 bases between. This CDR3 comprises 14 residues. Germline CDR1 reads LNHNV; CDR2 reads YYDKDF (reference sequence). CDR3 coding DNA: TGTGCCACCAGCCGTGGAGGAGCTTCAGATACGCAGTATTTT. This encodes CATSRGGASDTQYF.

Here the CDR3 DNA reads TGTGCCAGCTCACCCTACCGGGACACGGAGACCCAGTACTTC. This gives the protein CASSPYRDTETQYF. This chain connects TRBV18 to TRBJ2-5; tentatively, D is TRBD1 (6 bases). The germline V gene has CDR1 KGHSH and CDR2 LQKENI. Trimming cost V 3 bases and J 5 bases, with 13 bases left between them. This CDR3 contains 14 residues.

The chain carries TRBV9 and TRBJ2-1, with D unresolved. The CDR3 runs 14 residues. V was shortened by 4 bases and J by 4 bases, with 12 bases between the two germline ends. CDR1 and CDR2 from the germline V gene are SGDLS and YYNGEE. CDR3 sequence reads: CASSPLGWYNEQFF. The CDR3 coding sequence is TGTGCCAGCAGCCCTCTGGGATGGTACAATGAGCAGTTCTTC.

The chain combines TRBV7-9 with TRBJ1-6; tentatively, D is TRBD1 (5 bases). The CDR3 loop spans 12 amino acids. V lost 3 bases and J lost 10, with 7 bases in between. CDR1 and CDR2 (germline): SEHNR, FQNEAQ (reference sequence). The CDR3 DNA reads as TGTGCCAGCAGCTTGCAGGGCTCACCCCTCCACTTT. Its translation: CASSLQGSPLHF. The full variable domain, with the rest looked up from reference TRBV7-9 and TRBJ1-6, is DTGVSQNPRHKITKRGQNVTFRCDPISEHNRLYWYRQTLGQGPEFLTYFQNEAQLEKSRLLSDRFSAERPKGSFSTLEIQRTEQGDSAMYLCASSLQGSPLHFGNGTRLTVT.

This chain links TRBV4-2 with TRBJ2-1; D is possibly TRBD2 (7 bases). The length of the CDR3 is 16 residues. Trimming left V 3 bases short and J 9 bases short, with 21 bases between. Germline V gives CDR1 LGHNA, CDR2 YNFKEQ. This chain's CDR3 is CASSHARGGEKGEQFF. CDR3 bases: TGTGCCAGCAGCCATGCCCGCGGGGGCGAGAAGGGTGAGCAGTTCTTC.